This TCR beta chain was obtained from a study of shared clonotypes between healthy human individuals. Findings of the study overall: Donors were few, which limited the genetic and exposure-history diversity represented.

This clone was seen only a few times. No antigen is known for it. Among the donors, all were Caucasian adults who lived in Nashville, Tennessee. Assay execution took place at the deep level. Unsorted PBMC DNA was run through sequencing on ten immunoSEQ deep assay plates. Clones were read by immunoSEQ multiplex PCR, and TCRdb kept only the in-frame ones, dropping some. The sample contains about 560,000 clones, roughly 79% of which appear only once. The sequencing input was PBMCs. This receptor was taken from a woman aged 35 to 49 in good health. Some clones in this sample may be carry-over from other donors' samples.

The DNA for the CDR3 is TGCGCCAGCAGCACACAGGTCCAAGAGACCCAGTACTTC. As protein: CASSTQVQETQYF. The V and J genes are TRBV5-1 and TRBJ2-5; D may be TRBD1 (5 bases). CDR1 is SGHRS, CDR2 YFSETQ, per germline. This CDR3 is 13 amino acids long. Trimming removed 4 bases at V and 1 base at J, with 8 bases between.